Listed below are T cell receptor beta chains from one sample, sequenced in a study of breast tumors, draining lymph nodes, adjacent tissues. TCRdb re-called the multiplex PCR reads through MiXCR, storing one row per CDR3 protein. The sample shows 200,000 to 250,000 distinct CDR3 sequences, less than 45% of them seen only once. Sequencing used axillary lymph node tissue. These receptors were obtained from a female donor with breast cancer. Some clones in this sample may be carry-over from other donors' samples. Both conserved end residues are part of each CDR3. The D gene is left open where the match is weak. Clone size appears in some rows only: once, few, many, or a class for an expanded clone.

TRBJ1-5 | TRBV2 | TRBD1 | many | TGTGCCAGCAGTGCCAAGACAGGGACTCAGCCCCAGCATTTT | CASSAKTGTQPQHF
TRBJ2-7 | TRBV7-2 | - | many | TGTGCCAGCACCGCAGGGTACGAGCAGTACTTC | CASTAGYEQYF
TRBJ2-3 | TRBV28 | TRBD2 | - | TGTGCCAGCAGCTCCCATGCCCGGGAGGCAGATACGCAGTATTTT | CASSSHAREADTQYF
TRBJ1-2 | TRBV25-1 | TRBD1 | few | TGTGCCAGCAGTGAATACAGGGGGAGTGCTAACTATGGCTACACCTTC | CASSEYRGSANYGYTF
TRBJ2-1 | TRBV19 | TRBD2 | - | TGTGCCAGTAGTGGGACAGGAGCTAGCGGGGGATCCTACAATGAGCAGTTCTTC | CASSGTGASGGSYNEQFF
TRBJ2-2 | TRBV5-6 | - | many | TGTGCCAGCAGCTTGGAGAGGGAGGCTAGCGGGGAGCTGTTTTTT | CASSLEREASGELFF
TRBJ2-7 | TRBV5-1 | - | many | TGCGCCAGCAGCTTGGCCGGGACCGACAGGTACTTC | CASSLAGTDRYF
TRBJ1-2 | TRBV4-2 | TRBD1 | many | TGTGCCAGCAGCCAAGAGTCGGCCGGGACAGCCTATGGCTACACCTTC | CASSQESAGTAYGYTF
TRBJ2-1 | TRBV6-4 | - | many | TGTGCCAGCAGAGTAGGGCTCAATGAGCAGTTCTTC | CASRVGLNEQFF
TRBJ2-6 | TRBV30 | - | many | TGTGCCTGGGAAGTGCGCTCTGGGGCCAACGTCCTGACTTTC | CAWEVRSGANVLTF
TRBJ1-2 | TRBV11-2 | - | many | TGTGCCAGCAGCTTAGAAGGAGGGGCCACAAACTATGGCTACACCTTC | CASSLEGGATNYGYTF
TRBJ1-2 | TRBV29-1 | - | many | TGCAGCGTTGAGACCGGGGGTTGGGGGACTAACTATGGCTACACCTTC | CSVETGGWGTNYGYTF
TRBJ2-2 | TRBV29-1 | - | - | TGCAGCGCCGAAGGTGGGGTCACCGGGGAGCTGTTTTTT | CSAEGGVTGELFF
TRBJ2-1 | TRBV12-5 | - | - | TGTGCTAGTGGTCTTCTGGGGAGACTTGAGCAGTTCTTC | CASGLLGRLEQFF
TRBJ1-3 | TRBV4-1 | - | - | TGCGCCAGCAGCCAAGTAAACGGGGGCAGAGGAAACACCATATATTTT | CASSQVNGGRGNTIYF
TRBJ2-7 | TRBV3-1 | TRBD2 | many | TGTGCCAGCAGCCTGACTAGCTTCCAATCCTACGAGCAGTACTTC | CASSLTSFQSYEQYF
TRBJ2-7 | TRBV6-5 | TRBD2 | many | TGTGCCAGCAGCCCACTTAGCGGGGGCAGATACGAGCAGTACTTC | CASSPLSGGRYEQYF
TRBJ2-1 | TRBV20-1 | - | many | TGCAGTGCGGGTAACAGGGAGCTGGATACCAGCATCAATGAGCAGTTCTTC | CSAGNRELDTSINEQFF
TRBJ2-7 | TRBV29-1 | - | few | TGCAGCGTTGAAGGCCAGGGTGTTGCTGGCGAGCAGTACTTC | CSVEGQGVAGEQYF
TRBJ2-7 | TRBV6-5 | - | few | TGTGCCAGCAGTCACTCTGGCAGGGGTCCATCGTACTTC | CASSHSGRGPSYF
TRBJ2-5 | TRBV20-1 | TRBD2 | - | TGCAGTGCTAGAGATCGGAGCAGCGGGAGGGGTGCCCGGGAGACCCAGTACTTC | CSARDRSSGRGARETQYF
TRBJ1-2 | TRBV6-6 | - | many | TGTGCCAGCAGTTGGGCAGGGGACGGCTACACCTTC | CASSWAGDGYTF
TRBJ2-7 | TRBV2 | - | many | TGTGCCAGCAGTATTGACGAGCAGTACTTC | CASSIDEQYF
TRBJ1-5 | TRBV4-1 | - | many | TGCGCCAGCAGCCAACAGGGATCCAATCAGCCCCAGCATTTT | CASSQQGSNQPQHF
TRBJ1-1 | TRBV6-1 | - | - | TGTGCCAGCACAGCAAGGCGGGGCGAGACTGAAGCTTTCTTT | CASTARRGETEAFF
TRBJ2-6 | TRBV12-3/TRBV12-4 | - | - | TGTGCCAGCAGTCAGACCCAGGGGGCCAACGTCCTGACTTTC | CASSQTQGANVLTF
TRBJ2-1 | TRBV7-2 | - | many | TGTGCCAGCAGCTTACGTCTGGTTGAGCAGCTCTTC | CASSLRLVEQLF
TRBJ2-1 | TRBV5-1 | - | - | TGCGCCAGCAGCTTGGCCGCGCAGTTCTTC | CASSLAAQFF
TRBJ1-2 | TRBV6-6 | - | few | TGTGCCAGCAGTCACCAAGGGGTCCATGGCTACACCTTC | CASSHQGVHGYTF
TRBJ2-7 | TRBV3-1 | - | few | TGTGCCAGCAGCGGCTACGGGGGACTCTACGAGCAGTACTTC | CASSGYGGLYEQYF
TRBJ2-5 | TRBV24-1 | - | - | TGTGCCACCAGAGACAGCCAAGAGACCCAGTACTTC | CATRDSQETQYF
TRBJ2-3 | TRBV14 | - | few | TGTGCCAGCAGCCAAGGGAGGCAGTTTTCAGATACGCAGTATTTT | CASSQGRQFSDTQYF
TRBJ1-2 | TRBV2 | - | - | TGTGCCAGCAGTGCACCGGTAGCTGCTAACTATGGCTACACCTTC | CASSAPVAANYGYTF
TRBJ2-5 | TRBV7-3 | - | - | TGTGCCAGCAGCCTAAGTCTAGCCGCCAACACCGGGGAGACCCAGTACTTC | CASSLSLAANTGETQYF
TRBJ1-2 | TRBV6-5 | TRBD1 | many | TGTGCCAGCAGTTACTCTTCCGGGACAGGGGGCGCAGGGGCTAACTATGGCTACACCTTC | CASSYSSGTGGAGANYGYTF
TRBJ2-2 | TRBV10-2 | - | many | TGCGCCAGCACCGATACCGGGGAGCTGTTTTTT | CASTDTGELFF
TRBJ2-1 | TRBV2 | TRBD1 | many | TGTGCCAGCAGAGCAACCGGGACAGGGGGTGATGAGCAGTTCTTC | CASRATGTGGDEQFF
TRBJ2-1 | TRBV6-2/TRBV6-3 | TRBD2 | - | TGTGCCAGCAGTTCCGGGACTAGCGGGGGGAATGAGCAGTTCTTC | CASSSGTSGGNEQFF
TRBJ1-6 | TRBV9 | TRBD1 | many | TGTGCCAGCAGCGTAGGGGACAGCCATTCACCCCTCCACTTT | CASSVGDSHSPLHF
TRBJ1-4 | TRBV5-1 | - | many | TGCGCCAGCAGCCCAGGGGCGAATGAAAAACTGTTTTTT | CASSPGANEKLFF
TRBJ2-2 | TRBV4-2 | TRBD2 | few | TGTGCCAGCAGCCAACTAGCGGGGGGCCCCACCGGGGAGCTGTTTTTT | CASSQLAGGPTGELFF
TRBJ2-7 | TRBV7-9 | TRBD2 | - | TGTGCCAGCAGCCAAGATCCAGGGGGACTAGCGGGAGTGAAGTACTTC | CASSQDPGGLAGVKYF
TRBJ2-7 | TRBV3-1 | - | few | TGTGCCAGCAGCCAAGCTCCAGGCGTTACCTACGAGCAGTACTTC | CASSQAPGVTYEQYF
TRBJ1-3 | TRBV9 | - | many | TGTGCCAGCAGCCCTCAGGGAGTTGGAAACACCATATATTTT | CASSPQGVGNTIYF